The T cell receptor beta chain under discussion was sequenced for a study of T cell therapy after organ transplantation. Overall study findings and caveats: Post-therapy reconstitution appeared to include transferred and endogenous clonotypes.

In regard to this clone: Its antigen is as yet unknown.

Time point reported: 20-29 weeks after completion of therapy. V lost 0 bases to trimming and J lost 8 bases, with 9 bases between them. The CDR3 totals 13 residues. The germline V gene has CDR1 MNHEY and CDR2 SVGAGI. Sequencing used immunoSEQ multiplex PCR; TCRdb keeps in-frame clones, though not all of them. The sample holds roughly 1,100 clones; 50% to 70% are singletons and the top ten take about 40%. The J gene is TRBJ2-3, the V gene TRBV6-5; D may be TRBD2 (5 bases). This clonotype was obtained from a human patient who had received a solid organ transplant and had CMV disease. Some T cells may have originated in the graft donor. Source: CD8+ T cells from blood, taken after autologous CMV-specific T cell therapy. For the CDR3, the DNA is TGTGCCAGCAGTTACTCGAGGGTTTCTACGCAGTATTTT. It yields the protein CASSYSRVSTQYF.